This TCR beta chain is from a study of control samples from healthy donors and cancer patients. Measured with immunoSEQ multiplex PCR; TCRdb has only the in-frame clones, and not every one. The table has 100,000 to 120,000 clones, roughly 90% seen once. The ends were cut back, 3 bases at V and 1 base at J, with 8 bases in the middle. The CDR3 runs 13 residues. Per germline, CDR1 SGHRS and CDR2 YFSETQ. The chain has TRBV5-1 and TRBJ2-7; possibly TRBD1 or TRBD2 for D (5 bases each). This receptor was identified in a woman in her sixties or seventies with lung cancer. The specimen sequenced was PBMCs. CDR3 sequence reads: CASSWDGSYEQYF. The DNA of the CDR3 is TGCGCCAGCAGCTGGGACGGTTCCTACGAGCAGTACTTC. The full variable domain, rest sourced from reference TRBV5-1 and TRBJ2-7, is KAGVTQTPRYLIKTRGQQVTLSCSPISGHRSVSWYQQTPGQGLQFLFEYFSETQRNKGNFPGRFSGRQFSNSRSEMNVSTLELGDSALYLCASSWDGSYEQYFGPGTRLTVT.